The T cell receptor (beta chain) under discussion was sequenced for a study of OX40 agonist ivuxolimab in advanced cancers. Measured with immunoSEQ multiplex PCR; TCRdb has only the in-frame clones, and not every one. The table includes about 41,000 clones, over 75% detected once. Germline CDR1 is SGHDN and CDR2 is FVKESK. The length of the CDR3 is 21 residues. Trimming took 3 bases from V and 5 from J, leaving 34 bases between them. The J gene is TRBJ2-5, the V gene TRBV14; D may be TRBD2 (5 bases). The clonotype was recovered from an adult with an advanced solid tumor such as melanoma, head and neck, liver or kidney cancer. The sample consisted of CD4+ or CD8+ T cells sorted from blood, taken in a trial of the OX40 agonist ivuxolimab. The CDR3 here is CASSHHLPTTSGTVAWETQYF. In nucleotides, the CDR3 is TGTGCCAGCAGCCACCACCTCCCCACAACATCGGGAACTGTGGCTTGGGAGACCCAGTACTTC. Full variable domain (remainder filled in from reference TRBV14 and TRBJ2-5): EAGVTQFPSHSVIEKGQTVTLRCDPISGHDNLYWYRRVMGKEIKFLLHFVKESKQDESGMPNNRFLAERTGGTYSTLKVQPAELEDSGVYFCASSHHLPTTSGTVAWETQYFGPGTRLLVL.